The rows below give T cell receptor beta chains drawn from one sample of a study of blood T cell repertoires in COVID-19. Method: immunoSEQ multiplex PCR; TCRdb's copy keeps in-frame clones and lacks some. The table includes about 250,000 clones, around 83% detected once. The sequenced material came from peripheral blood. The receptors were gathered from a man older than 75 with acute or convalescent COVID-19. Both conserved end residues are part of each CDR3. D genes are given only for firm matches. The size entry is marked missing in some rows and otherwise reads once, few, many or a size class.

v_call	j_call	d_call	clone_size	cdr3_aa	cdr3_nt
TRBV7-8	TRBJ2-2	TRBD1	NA	CASSLPDRAHTGELFF	TGTGCCAGCAGCTTGCCGGACAGGGCGCACACCGGGGAGCTGTTTTTT
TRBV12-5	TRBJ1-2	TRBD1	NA	CASGHQGQYYGYTF	TGTGCTAGTGGTCACCAGGGACAGTACTATGGCTACACCTTC
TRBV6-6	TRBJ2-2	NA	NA	CASSTGPNTGELFF	TGTGCCAGCAGTACCGGTCCGAACACCGGGGAGCTGTTTTTT
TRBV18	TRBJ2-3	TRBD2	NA	CASSSTSGTDTQYF	TGTGCCAGCTCGTCGACTAGCGGCACAGATACGCAGTATTTT
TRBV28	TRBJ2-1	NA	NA	CASSLSRQETYNEQFF	TGTGCCAGCAGTTTATCCCGACAGGAGACCTACAATGAGCAGTTCTTC
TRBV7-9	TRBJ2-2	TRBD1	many	CASSLLGTVRTGELFF	TGTGCCAGCAGCTTACTTGGGACAGTCAGAACCGGGGAGCTGTTTTTT
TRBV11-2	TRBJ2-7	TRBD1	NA	CASRRQGADEQYF	TGTGCCAGCAGGAGGCAGGGGGCGGACGAGCAGTACTTC
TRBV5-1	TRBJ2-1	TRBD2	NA	CASSPGGRFNEQFF	TGCGCCAGCAGTCCGGGGGGTCGATTCAATGAGCAGTTCTTC
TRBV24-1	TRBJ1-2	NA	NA	CATSEGTSYTF	TGTGCCACCAGTGAGGGGACATCCTACACCTTC
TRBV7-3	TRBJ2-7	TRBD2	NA	CASHGPSGSPYEQYF	TGTGCCTCCCACGGGCCTAGCGGGAGTCCGTACGAGCAGTACTTC
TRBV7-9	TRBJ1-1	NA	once	CASSAHRDTKNTEAFF	TGTGCCAGCAGCGCCCACCGGGACACAAAGAACACTGAAGCTTTCTTT
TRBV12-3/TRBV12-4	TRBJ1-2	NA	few	CASSSTASGYTF	TGTGCCAGCAGTTCTACTGCAAGTGGCTACACCTTC
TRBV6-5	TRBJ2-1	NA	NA	CASRDGGALVSEQFF	TGTGCCAGCAGGGATGGGGGGGCCCTCGTGAGTGAGCAGTTCTTC
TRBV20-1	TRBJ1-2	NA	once	CSASLQATNYGYTF	TGCAGTGCTAGTTTACAGGCGACTAACTATGGCTACACCTTC
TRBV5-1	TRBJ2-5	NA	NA	CASSLQGEETQYF	TGCGCCAGCAGCTTACAGGGAGAAGAGACCCAGTACTTC
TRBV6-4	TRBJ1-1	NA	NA	CASSPLKGVGTEAFF	TGTGCCAGCAGCCCCTTGAAAGGGGTGGGAACTGAAGCTTTCTTT
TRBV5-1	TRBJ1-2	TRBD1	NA	CASSSDRGRDYGYTF	TGCGCCAGCAGCTCCGACAGGGGGCGCGACTATGGCTACACCTTC
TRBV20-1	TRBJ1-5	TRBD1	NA	CSASTGTGGQPQHF	TGCAGTGCTAGTACCGGGACAGGGGGCCAGCCCCAGCATTTT
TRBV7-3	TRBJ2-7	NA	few	CASSLPGSYEQYF	TGTGCCAGCAGCTTACCAGGCTCCTACGAGCAGTACTTC
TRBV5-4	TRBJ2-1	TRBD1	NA	CASTRDRGRGEQFF	TGTGCCAGCACCCGGGACAGGGGGCGCGGTGAGCAGTTCTTC
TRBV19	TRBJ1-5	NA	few	CASTEGGLRPQHF	TGTGCCAGTACCGAGGGGGGGCTCAGGCCCCAGCATTTT
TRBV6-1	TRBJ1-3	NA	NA	CASSERERAGNTIYF	TGTGCCAGCAGTGAACGGGAGCGCGCTGGAAACACCATATATTTT
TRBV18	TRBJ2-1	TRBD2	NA	CASSPGGGSNSYNEQFF	TGTGCCAGCTCACCGGGCGGGGGGTCTAACTCCTACAATGAGCAGTTCTTC
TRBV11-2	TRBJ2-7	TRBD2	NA	CASSPTSGNFYEQYF	TGTGCCAGCAGCCCGACTAGCGGGAATTTCTACGAGCAGTACTTC
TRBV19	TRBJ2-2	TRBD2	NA	CARKAGPNTGELFF	TGTGCCAGAAAAGCGGGACCCAACACCGGGGAGCTGTTTTTT
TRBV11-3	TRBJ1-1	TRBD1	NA	CASSLDRVTEAFF	TGTGCCAGCAGCCTAGACAGGGTCACTGAAGCTTTCTTT
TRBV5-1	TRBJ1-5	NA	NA	CARRAPRYRENGNQPQHF	TGCGCCAGGAGGGCCCCCCGCTACAGGGAGAATGGCAATCAGCCCCAGCATTTT
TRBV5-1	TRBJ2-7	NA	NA	CASSFTDSTYEQYF	TGCGCCAGCAGCTTCACGGACTCTACTTACGAGCAGTACTTC
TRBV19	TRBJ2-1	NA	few	CASSIDWPSVTSYNEQFF	TGTGCCAGTAGTATAGATTGGCCTAGCGTGACCTCCTACAATGAGCAGTTCTTC
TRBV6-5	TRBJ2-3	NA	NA	CASSGFEEKTDTQYF	TGTGCCAGCTCCGGGTTTGAGGAGAAAACAGATACGCAGTATTTT
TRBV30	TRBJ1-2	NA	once	CAWRLPGGAGYGYTF	TGTGCCTGGAGGCTCCCGGGGGGGGCGGGATATGGCTACACCTTC
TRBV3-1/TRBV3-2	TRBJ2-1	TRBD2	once	CASSQPKTSGGADEQFF	TGTGCCAGCAGCCAACCGAAGACTAGCGGGGGGGCCGATGAGCAGTTCTTC
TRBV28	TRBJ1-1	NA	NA	CASSLLQGSTEAFF	TGTGCCAGCAGTTTATTACAGGGCAGCACTGAAGCTTTCTTT
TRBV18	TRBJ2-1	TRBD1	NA	CASQPNGQGPFNEQFF	TGTGCCAGTCAACCAAACGGACAGGGTCCTTTTAATGAGCAGTTCTTC
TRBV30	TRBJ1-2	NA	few	CAWSVQAVRLIRRANYGYTF	TGTGCCTGGAGTGTACAGGCAGTCCGCCTGATTCGGAGAGCTAACTATGGCTACACCTTC
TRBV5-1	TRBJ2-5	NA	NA	CASSLGQVQETQYF	TGCGCCAGCAGCTTGGGACAGGTTCAAGAGACCCAGTACTTC
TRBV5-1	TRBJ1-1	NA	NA	CASSLYGGNTEAFF	TGCGCCAGCAGCTTGTACGGGGGGAACACTGAAGCTTTCTTT